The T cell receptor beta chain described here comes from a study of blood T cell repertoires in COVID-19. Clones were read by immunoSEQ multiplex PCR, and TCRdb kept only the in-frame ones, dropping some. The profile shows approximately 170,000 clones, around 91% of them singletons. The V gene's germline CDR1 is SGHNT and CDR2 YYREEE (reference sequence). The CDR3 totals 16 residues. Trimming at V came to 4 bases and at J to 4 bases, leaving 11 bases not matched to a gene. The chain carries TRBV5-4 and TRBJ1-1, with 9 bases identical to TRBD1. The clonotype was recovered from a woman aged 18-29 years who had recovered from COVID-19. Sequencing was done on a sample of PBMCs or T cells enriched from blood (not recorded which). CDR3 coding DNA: TGTGCCAGCAGCGGTCAACAGGGGGCGCGACGCACTGAAGCTTTCTTT. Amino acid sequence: CASSGQQGARRTEAFF.